A selection of T cell receptor beta chains follows, all from one sample in a study of molecular identifiers for immune sequencing clone quantification. MiXCR, applied by TCRdb to the PCR reads, yields one record per CDR3 protein. The table includes over 300,000 distinct CDR3 sequences, 24% detected once. The sequenced material came from naive CD8+ T cells from blood, with Jurkat cell RNA spiked in. The receptors stem from a human donor in good health. Some libraries in this study had Jurkat cell RNA spiked in. CDR3s include the opening cysteine and the closing phenylalanine or tryptophan. Fields, in order: D gene, clone size, V gene, J gene, CDR3 protein, CDR3 DNA. D genes are given only for firm matches. Expanded clones are given a class, and other clones once, few, many or no size at all.

d_call: TRBD2; clone_size: many; v_call: TRBV20-1; j_call: TRBJ2-3; cdr3_aa: CSASPRGGPDTQYF; cdr3_nt: TGCAGTGCTAGTCCCCGGGGGGGTCCAGATACGCAGTATTTT
d_call: TRBD1; clone_size: .; v_call: TRBV2; j_call: TRBJ1-2; cdr3_aa: CASSEKTGYGYTF; cdr3_nt: TGTGCCAGCAGTGAGAAGACAGGGTATGGCTACACCTTC
d_call: TRBD1; clone_size: .; v_call: TRBV14; j_call: TRBJ2-7; cdr3_aa: CASSGGQGIRGEQYF; cdr3_nt: TGTGCCAGCAGCGGTGGACAGGGGATCCGAGGGGAGCAGTACTTC
d_call: TRBD2; clone_size: .; v_call: TRBV2; j_call: TRBJ2-3; cdr3_aa: CASSGTSGNTDTQYF; cdr3_nt: TGTGCCAGCAGCGGGACTAGCGGCAACACAGATACGCAGTATTTT
d_call: TRBD1; clone_size: .; v_call: TRBV5-1; j_call: TRBJ1-3; cdr3_aa: CASSFDRAGNTIYF; cdr3_nt: TGCGCCAGCAGCTTCGACAGGGCTGGAAACACCATATATTTT
d_call: .; clone_size: many; v_call: TRBV29-1; j_call: TRBJ2-3; cdr3_aa: CSTRDPSTDTQYF; cdr3_nt: TGCAGCACCCGGGACCCGAGCACAGATACGCAGTATTTT
d_call: .; clone_size: few; v_call: TRBV12-3/TRBV12-4; j_call: TRBJ2-5; cdr3_aa: CASRAGQRETQYF; cdr3_nt: TGTGCCAGCAGGGCGGGACAACGAGAGACCCAGTACTTC
d_call: .; clone_size: .; v_call: TRBV9; j_call: TRBJ1-2; cdr3_aa: CASSVDVANYGYTF; cdr3_nt: TGTGCCAGCAGCGTAGATGTGGCTAACTATGGCTACACCTTC
d_call: .; clone_size: few; v_call: TRBV27; j_call: TRBJ2-7; cdr3_aa: CASRQGGSAYEQYF; cdr3_nt: TGTGCCAGCAGGCAGGGGGGAAGTGCCTACGAGCAGTACTTC
d_call: TRBD1; clone_size: many; v_call: TRBV28; j_call: TRBJ1-2; cdr3_aa: CASSSRDRRTNYGYTF; cdr3_nt: TGTGCCAGCAGTTCCCGGGACAGGAGGACTAACTATGGCTACACCTTC
d_call: TRBD1; clone_size: .; v_call: TRBV12-5; j_call: TRBJ2-1; cdr3_aa: CASGLRGQDNEQFF; cdr3_nt: TGTGCTAGTGGTTTGAGGGGACAGGACAATGAGCAGTTCTTC
d_call: .; clone_size: .; v_call: TRBV18; j_call: TRBJ2-6; cdr3_aa: CASSLAAGANVLTF; cdr3_nt: TGTGCCAGCTCACTAGCGGCTGGGGCCAACGTCCTGACTTTC
d_call: TRBD1; clone_size: .; v_call: TRBV11-2; j_call: TRBJ2-2; cdr3_aa: CASSSGTGGFGELFF; cdr3_nt: TGTGCCAGCAGCTCCGGGACAGGGGGCTTCGGGGAGCTGTTTTTT
d_call: .; clone_size: .; v_call: TRBV11-2; j_call: TRBJ2-7; cdr3_aa: CATAGESVYPDEQYF; cdr3_nt: TGTGCCACAGCTGGCGAGTCTGTGTATCCGGACGAGCAGTACTTC
d_call: TRBD1; clone_size: .; v_call: TRBV5-3; j_call: TRBJ1-1; cdr3_aa: CASSLDRWLLVVAFF; cdr3_nt: TGTGCCAGCAGCTTGGACAGGTGGCTCTTGGTTGTCGCTTTCTTT
d_call: .; clone_size: few; v_call: TRBV10-3; j_call: TRBJ2-5; cdr3_aa: CAISAADQETQYF; cdr3_nt: TGTGCCATCAGTGCGGCGGATCAAGAGACCCAGTACTTC
d_call: TRBD2; clone_size: few; v_call: TRBV6-5; j_call: TRBJ2-1; cdr3_aa: CASSYSGGGADEQFF; cdr3_nt: TGTGCCAGCAGTTACTCGGGCGGGGGGGCGGATGAGCAGTTCTTC
d_call: TRBD1; clone_size: many; v_call: TRBV4-1; j_call: TRBJ1-2; cdr3_aa: CASSLGQGITYGYTF; cdr3_nt: TGCGCCAGCAGCCTAGGACAGGGAATTACCTATGGCTACACCTTC
d_call: .; clone_size: .; v_call: TRBV4-1; j_call: TRBJ2-7; cdr3_aa: CASSQTTGDEQYF; cdr3_nt: TGCGCCAGCAGCCAAACGACAGGAGACGAGCAGTACTTC
d_call: TRBD2; clone_size: .; v_call: TRBV4-1; j_call: TRBJ2-3; cdr3_aa: CASSPLGGGFTDTQYF; cdr3_nt: TGCGCCAGCAGCCCATTGGGCGGGGGGTTCACAGATACGCAGTATTTT
d_call: .; clone_size: many; v_call: TRBV7-6; j_call: TRBJ1-3; cdr3_aa: CASSSPRGADSTSGNTIYF; cdr3_nt: TGTGCCAGCAGCTCGCCTAGGGGAGCAGACAGTACCTCTGGAAACACCATATATTTT
d_call: TRBD1; clone_size: few; v_call: TRBV10-3; j_call: TRBJ1-1; cdr3_aa: CAISDLDRGVTEAFF; cdr3_nt: TGTGCCATCAGTGATCTGGACAGGGGTGTCACTGAAGCTTTCTTT
d_call: TRBD2; clone_size: .; v_call: TRBV7-6; j_call: TRBJ2-5; cdr3_aa: CASSYSGGPQETQYF; cdr3_nt: TGTGCCAGCAGTTATAGCGGGGGGCCTCAAGAGACCCAGTACTTC
d_call: .; clone_size: few; v_call: TRBV6-2/TRBV6-3; j_call: TRBJ1-5; cdr3_aa: CASSYISGTNQPQHF; cdr3_nt: TGTGCCAGCAGTTACATCTCAGGGACTAATCAACCCCAGCATTTT
d_call: .; clone_size: .; v_call: TRBV6-5; j_call: TRBJ1-4; cdr3_aa: CASSYHSNEKLFF; cdr3_nt: TGTGCCAGCAGTTACCACAGTAATGAAAAACTGTTTTTT
d_call: .; clone_size: many; v_call: TRBV13; j_call: TRBJ1-2; cdr3_aa: CASSYQPSGASYGYTF; cdr3_nt: TGTGCCAGCAGCTATCAACCTTCAGGGGCCAGCTATGGCTACACCTTC